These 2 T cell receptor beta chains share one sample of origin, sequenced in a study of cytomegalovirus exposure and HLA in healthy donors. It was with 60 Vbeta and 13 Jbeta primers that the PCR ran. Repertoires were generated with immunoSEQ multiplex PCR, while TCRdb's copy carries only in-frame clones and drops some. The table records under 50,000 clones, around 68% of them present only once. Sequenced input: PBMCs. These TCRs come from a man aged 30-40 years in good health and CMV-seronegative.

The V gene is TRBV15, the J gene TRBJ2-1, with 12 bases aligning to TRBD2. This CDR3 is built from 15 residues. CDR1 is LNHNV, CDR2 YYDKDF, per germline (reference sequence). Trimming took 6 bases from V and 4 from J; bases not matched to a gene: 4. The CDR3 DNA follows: TGTGCCACCAGGCCGACTAGCGGGGGTTACAATGAGCAGTTCTTC. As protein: CATRPTSGGYNEQFF.

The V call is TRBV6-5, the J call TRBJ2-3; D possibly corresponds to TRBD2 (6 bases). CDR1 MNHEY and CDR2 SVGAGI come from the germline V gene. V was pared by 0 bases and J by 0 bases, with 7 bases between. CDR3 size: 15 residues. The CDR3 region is CASSYSGTSTDTQYF. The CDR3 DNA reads TGTGCCAGCAGTTACTCTGGGACTAGCACAGATACGCAGTATTTT.